This is a list of T cell receptor beta chains from one sample in a study of graft-versus-host responses after intestinal transplantation. Measured with immunoSEQ multiplex PCR; TCRdb has only the in-frame clones, and not every one. In the table there are under 20,000 clones, about 95% of which are singletons. The sample in question was PBMCs, obtained 23 days after intestinal transplant. The receptors come from a human patient who received an intestinal transplant, so some T cells may come from the graft donor. The CDR3 runs from the conserved cysteine through the conserved F or W. D genes are given only for firm matches. Where a row states a size, it is once, few, many or the class of an expanded clone; other rows omit it.

NA,TRBV28,TRBJ1-2,NA,CASFNFRDGYTF,TGTGCCAGCTTTAATTTCAGGGATGGCTACACCTTC
TRBD1,TRBV30,TRBJ2-7,NA,CAWSSQGDSYEQYF,TGTGCCTGGAGTAGCCAGGGGGACTCCTACGAGCAGTACTTC
TRBD1,TRBV6-1,TRBJ2-7,NA,CASIRGDRGYEQYF,TGTGCCAGCATTAGGGGGGACAGGGGCTACGAGCAGTACTTC
NA,TRBV27,TRBJ2-2,NA,CASSPQGVTPSGELFF,TGTGCCAGCAGTCCCCAAGGGGTGACTCCATCCGGGGAGCTGTTTTTT
NA,TRBV9,TRBJ2-1,NA,CASERGNNEQFF,TGTGCCAGCGAACGGGGCAACAATGAGCAGTTCTTC
NA,TRBV4-1,TRBJ2-7,NA,CASSQDQTYEQYF,TGCGCCAGCAGCCAAGATCAGACCTACGAGCAGTACTTC
NA,TRBV7-2,TRBJ2-1,NA,CASSLEGGGPPYNEQFF,TGTGCCAGCAGCTTAGAGGGGGGAGGGCCCCCCTACAATGAGCAGTTCTTC
TRBD2,TRBV25-1,TRBJ2-1,NA,CASSAGLAHNEQFF,TGTGCCAGCAGTGCGGGACTAGCGCACAATGAGCAGTTCTTC
NA,TRBV15,TRBJ1-1,NA,CATSRDLGQGILFEAFF,TGTGCCACCAGCAGAGATTTGGGTCAGGGGATCTTATTTGAAGCTTTCTTT
TRBD1,TRBV7-9,TRBJ2-6,NA,CASTSGGDGSGANVLTF,TGTGCCAGCACCTCAGGGGGTGATGGCTCTGGGGCCAACGTCCTGACTTTC
NA,TRBV5-1,TRBJ2-1,few,CASSLVSEQFF,TGCGCCAGCAGCTTGGTCAGCGAGCAGTTCTTC
NA,TRBV28,TRBJ2-5,NA,CASSLYPSLGEETQYF,TGTGCCAGCAGTTTATACCCGTCGTTGGGGGAGGAGACCCAGTACTTC
NA,TRBV20-1,TRBJ1-2,NA,CSADSRDGYTF,TGCAGTGCTGACAGCCGCGATGGCTACACCTTC
TRBD2,TRBV5-1,TRBJ2-3,NA,CASSASSGGDTQYF,TGCGCCAGCAGCGCATCTAGCGGGGGAGATACGCAGTATTTT
TRBD2,TRBV19,TRBJ2-7,NA,CASSMMGGIPGLAGYEQYF,TGTGCCAGTAGTATGATGGGGGGAATACCGGGACTAGCGGGCTACGAGCAGTACTTC
NA,TRBV7-9,TRBJ2-5,NA,CASSPAENQETQYF,TGTGCCAGCAGCCCAGCGGAAAACCAAGAGACCCAGTACTTC
TRBD2,TRBV10-3,TRBJ2-2,NA,CAISADPVLAKTPTGELFF,TGTGCCATCAGTGCTGACCCGGTACTAGCGAAAACACCCACCGGGGAGCTGTTTTTT
NA,TRBV11-2,TRBJ1-3,NA,CASSLVTSGNTIYF,TGTGCCAGCAGCTTAGTAACCAGCGGAAACACCATATATTTT
NA,TRBV6-7,TRBJ2-7,NA,CASSYAMPEVQYF,TGTGCCAGCAGTTACGCCATGCCTGAGGTGCAGTACTTC
NA,TRBV27,TRBJ2-7,NA,CASSFSRDPYEQYF,TGTGCCAGCAGTTTTAGCAGGGACCCCTACGAGCAGTACTTC
NA,TRBV7-6,TRBJ2-1,once,CASRQTGFGNEQFF,TGTGCCAGCAGGCAAACAGGCTTCGGGAATGAGCAGTTCTTC
NA,TRBV2,TRBJ2-3,once,CASSGTTLQADTQYF,TGTGCCAGCAGTGGGACCACCTTGCAGGCAGATACGCAGTATTTT
NA,TRBV5-1,TRBJ2-1,NA,CASNGGDQVNEQFF,TGCGCCAGCAATGGGGGAGATCAGGTAAATGAGCAGTTCTTC
TRBD1,TRBV29-1,TRBJ1-1,once,CSVDNRGGTEAFF,TGCAGCGTTGACAACAGGGGTGGCACTGAAGCTTTCTTT
TRBD1,TRBV6-4,TRBJ2-7,NA,CASRWSGTAYEQYF,TGTGCCAGCAGGTGGTCCGGGACAGCCTACGAGCAGTACTTC
NA,TRBV7-9,TRBJ2-5,NA,CAAGRGLLQETQYF,TGTGCCGCGGGCCGCGGGCTCCTGCAAGAGACCCAGTACTTC
TRBD2,TRBV30,TRBJ2-2,NA,CAWRGTSPGELFF,TGTGCCTGGAGAGGGACTAGCCCCGGGGAGCTGTTTTTT
NA,TRBV7-9,TRBJ1-1,NA,CASEGETEAFF,TGTGCCTCCGAAGGGGAGACTGAAGCTTTCTTT
NA,TRBV6-5,TRBJ1-2,NA,CASSYGGDSPYGYTF,TGTGCCAGCAGTTACGGTGGAGACAGCCCCTATGGCTACACCTTC
NA,TRBV19,TRBJ1-2,NA,CASSIGGSGDGYTF,TGTGCCAGTAGTATAGGAGGCAGCGGCGATGGCTACACCTTC
TRBD1,TRBV27,TRBJ1-2,NA,CASSSKDRVDGYTF,TGTGCCAGCAGTTCGAAGGACAGGGTAGACGGCTACACCTTC
NA,TRBV6-4,TRBJ2-3,NA,CASPLRQYF,TGTGCCAGCCCTCTGAGGCAGTATTTT
TRBD1,TRBV6-6,TRBJ1-1,NA,CASSTPGGDPEAFF,TGTGCCAGCAGTACACCAGGGGGGGATCCTGAAGCTTTCTTT
NA,TRBV11-3,TRBJ2-1,once,CASSPEATSYNEQFF,TGTGCCAGCAGCCCTGAGGCCACCTCCTACAATGAGCAGTTCTTC
NA,TRBV19,TRBJ1-5,NA,CASSMGTLSNQPQHF,TGTGCCAGTAGTATGGGGACGCTAAGCAATCAGCCCCAGCATTTT
NA,TRBV5-6,TRBJ1-5,NA,CASSLGGDQPQHF,TGTGCCAGCAGCTTGGGGGGGGATCAGCCCCAGCATTTT
NA,TRBV5-1,TRBJ2-7,NA,CASSFNRAYEQYF,TGCGCCAGCAGCTTCAACAGGGCCTACGAGCAGTACTTC
NA,TRBV5-4,TRBJ1-1,NA,CASSLRGANTEAFF,TGTGCCAGCAGCTTGCGGGGGGCGAACACTGAAGCTTTCTTT
NA,TRBV19,TRBJ1-5,NA,CASSIGAGLDSNQPQHF,TGTGCCAGTAGTATAGGGGCAGGGTTGGATAGCAATCAGCCCCAGCATTTT
NA,TRBV18,TRBJ2-1,NA,CASSPGTYNEQFF,TGTGCCAGCTCACCAGGGACCTACAATGAGCAGTTCTTC
TRBD1,TRBV4-1,TRBJ1-5,NA,CASSQDLIRDRQNQPQHF,TGCGCCAGCAGCCAAGATTTGATACGGGACAGGCAGAATCAGCCCCAGCATTTT
NA,TRBV11-2,TRBJ2-5,NA,CASSLSLWGYQETQYF,TGTGCCAGCAGCCTATCCCTCTGGGGTTACCAAGAGACCCAGTACTTC
NA,TRBV6-1,TRBJ2-2,once,CASSEGYTGELFF,TGTGCCAGCAGTGAAGGTTACACCGGGGAGCTGTTTTTT
TRBD2,TRBV9,TRBJ2-2,NA,CASSTTSGDVFGELFF,TGTGCCAGCAGCACTACTAGCGGGGATGTATTCGGGGAGCTGTTTTTT
NA,TRBV9,TRBJ2-5,NA,CASSVSNGLVGETQYF,TGTGCCAGCAGCGTATCTAATGGCCTAGTGGGAGAGACCCAGTACTTC
NA,TRBV5-4,TRBJ2-7,NA,CASSLDRAGEQYF,TGTGCCAGCAGCTTGGACAGGGCCGGCGAGCAGTACTTC
TRBD1,TRBV9,TRBJ1-2,NA,CASKGTGNDGYTF,TGTGCCAGCAAGGGGACAGGTAACGACGGCTACACCTTC
TRBD1,TRBV10-1,TRBJ2-1,NA,CASSESGQGADEQFF,TGCGCCAGCAGTGAGTCCGGGCAGGGGGCCGATGAGCAGTTCTTC
NA,TRBV28,TRBJ2-1,NA,CASSPRIRRTIDEQFF,TGTGCCAGCAGTCCCCGTATTCGACGGACTATTGATGAGCAGTTCTTC
NA,TRBV27,TRBJ2-1,NA,CASSGGIYNEQFF,TGTGCCAGCAGTGGCGGAATTTATAATGAGCAGTTCTTC
TRBD1,TRBV5-4,TRBJ2-7,NA,CASSRNRGEQYF,TGTGCCAGCAGCCGGAACAGGGGCGAGCAGTACTTC
TRBD2,TRBV13,TRBJ2-1,NA,CASSSTSGIWASSYNEQFF,TGTGCCAGCAGCTCGACTAGCGGGATATGGGCTAGCTCCTACAATGAGCAGTTCTTC
NA,TRBV4-1,TRBJ2-7,NA,CASSQVPVLYEQYF,TGCGCCAGCAGCCAAGTACCGGTTCTCTACGAGCAGTACTTC
NA,TRBV2,TRBJ1-5,once,CASSVGESNQPQHF,TGTGCCAGCAGTGTGGGAGAGAGCAATCAGCCCCAGCATTTT
NA,TRBV27,TRBJ2-1,NA,CASSLYLPEKNEQFF,TGTGCCAGCAGTTTATATCTCCCGGAGAAAAATGAGCAGTTCTTC
TRBD1,TRBV14,TRBJ1-3,NA,CASSQGRGLRNTIYF,TGTGCCAGCAGCCAAGGGAGGGGGCTGAGAAACACCATATATTTT
TRBD2,TRBV2,TRBJ2-7,NA,CASSGTSGRRYEQYF,TGTGCCAGCAGTGGGACTAGCGGGAGGAGGTACGAGCAGTACTTC
TRBD2,TRBV5-1,TRBJ2-5,NA,CATRELASQETQYF,TGCGCCACACGGGAACTAGCGTCTCAAGAGACCCAGTACTTC